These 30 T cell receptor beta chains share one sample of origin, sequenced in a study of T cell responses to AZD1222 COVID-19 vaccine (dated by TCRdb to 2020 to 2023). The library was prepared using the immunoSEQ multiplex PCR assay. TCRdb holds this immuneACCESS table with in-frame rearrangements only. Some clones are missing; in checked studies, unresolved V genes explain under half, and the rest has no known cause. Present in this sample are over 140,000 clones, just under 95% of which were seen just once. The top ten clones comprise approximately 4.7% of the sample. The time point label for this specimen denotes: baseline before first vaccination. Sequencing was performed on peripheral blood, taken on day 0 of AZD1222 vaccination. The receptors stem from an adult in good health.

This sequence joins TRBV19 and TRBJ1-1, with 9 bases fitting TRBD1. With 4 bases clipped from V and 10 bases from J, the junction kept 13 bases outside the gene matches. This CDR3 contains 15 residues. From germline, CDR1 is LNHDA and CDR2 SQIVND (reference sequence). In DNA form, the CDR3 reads TGTGCCAGTAGTACCGGGGGACAGGGTGACCTTCGAGCTTTCTTT. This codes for CASSTGGQGDLRAFF. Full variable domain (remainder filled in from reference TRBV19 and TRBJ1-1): DGGITQSPKYLFRKEGQNVTLSCEQNLNHDAMYWYRQDPGQGLRLIYYSQIVNDFQKGDIAEGYSVSREKKESFPLTVTSAQKNPTAFYLCASSTGGQGDLRAFFGQGTRLTVV.

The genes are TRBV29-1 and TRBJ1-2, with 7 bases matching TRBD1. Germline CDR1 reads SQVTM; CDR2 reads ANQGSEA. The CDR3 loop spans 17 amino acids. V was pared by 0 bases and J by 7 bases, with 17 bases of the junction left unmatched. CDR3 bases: TGCAGCGTTGAAGATCAGAGCAACAACAGAGGGGGCCCTGGCTACACCTTC. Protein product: CSVEDQSNNRGGPGYTF.

In DNA, the CDR3 is TGTGCCAGCAGCTCGAGCGGGAGGCTAGAGACCCAGTACTTC. Translation gives CASSSSGRLETQYF. This chain joins TRBV7-2 and TRBJ2-5; 9 positions match TRBD2. CDR3 size: 14 residues. Germline V gives CDR1 SGHTA, CDR2 FQGNSA. V lost 4 bases to trimming and J lost 4 bases; unmatched junction nucleotides: 4.

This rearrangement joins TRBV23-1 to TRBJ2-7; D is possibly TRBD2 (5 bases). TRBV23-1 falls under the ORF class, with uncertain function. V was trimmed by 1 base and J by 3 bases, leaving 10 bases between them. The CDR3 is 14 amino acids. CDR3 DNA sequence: TGCGCCAGCAGTCAATACGAGGGAAGCTACGAGCAGTACTTC. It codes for CASSQYEGSYEQYF.

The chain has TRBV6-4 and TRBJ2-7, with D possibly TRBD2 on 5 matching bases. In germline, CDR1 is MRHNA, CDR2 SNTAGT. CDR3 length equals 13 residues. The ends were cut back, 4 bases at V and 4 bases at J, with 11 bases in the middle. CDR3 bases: TGTGCCAGCAGTGCCCTACTAGGTTACGAGCAGTACTTC. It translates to CASSALLGYEQYF.

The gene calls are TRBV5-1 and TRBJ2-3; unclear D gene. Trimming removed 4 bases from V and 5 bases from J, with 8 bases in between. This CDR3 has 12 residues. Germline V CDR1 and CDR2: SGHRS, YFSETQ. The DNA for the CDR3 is TGCGCCAGCAGCCCCTGGGGAGATACGCAGTATTTT. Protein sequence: CASSPWGDTQYF. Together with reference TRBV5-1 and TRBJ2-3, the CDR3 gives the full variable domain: KAGVTQTPRYLIKTRGQQVTLSCSPISGHRSVSWYQQTPGQGLQFLFEYFSETQRNKGNFPGRFSGRQFSNSRSEMNVSTLELGDSALYLCASSPWGDTQYFGPGTRLTVL.

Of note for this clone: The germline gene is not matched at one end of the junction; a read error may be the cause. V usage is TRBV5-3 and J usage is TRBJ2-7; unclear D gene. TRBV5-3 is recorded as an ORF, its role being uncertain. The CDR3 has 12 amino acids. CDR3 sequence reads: CARSLETYEQYF. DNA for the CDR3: TGTGCCAGAAGTTTGGAGACCTACGAGCAGTACTTC.

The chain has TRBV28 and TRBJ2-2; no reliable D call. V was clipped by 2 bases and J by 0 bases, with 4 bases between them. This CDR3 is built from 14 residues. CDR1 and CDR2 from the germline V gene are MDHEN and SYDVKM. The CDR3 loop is CASSLVSNTGELFF. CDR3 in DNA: TGTGCCAGCAGTTTAGTGTCGAACACCGGGGAGCTGTTTTTT.

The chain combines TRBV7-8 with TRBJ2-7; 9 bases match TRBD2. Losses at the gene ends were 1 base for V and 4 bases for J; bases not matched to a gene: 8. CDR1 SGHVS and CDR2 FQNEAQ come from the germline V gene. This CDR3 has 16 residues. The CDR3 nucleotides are TGTGCCAGCAGCTTAGTTGTAGCGGGGGTTCGTTACGAGCAGTACTTC. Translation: CASSLVVAGVRYEQYF. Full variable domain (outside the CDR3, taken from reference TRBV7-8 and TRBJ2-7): GAGVSQSPRYKVAKRGQDVALRCDPISGHVSLFWYQQALGQGPEFLTYFQNEAQLDKSGLPSDRFFAERPEGSVSTLKIQRTQQEDSAVYLCASSLVVAGVRYEQYFGPGTRLTVT.

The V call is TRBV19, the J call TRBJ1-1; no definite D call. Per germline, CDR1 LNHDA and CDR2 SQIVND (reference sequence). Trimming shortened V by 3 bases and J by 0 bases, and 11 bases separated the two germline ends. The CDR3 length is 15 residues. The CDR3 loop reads CASSMGVLMNTEAFF. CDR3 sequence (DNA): TGTGCCAGTAGTATGGGCGTACTGATGAACACTGAAGCTTTCTTT.

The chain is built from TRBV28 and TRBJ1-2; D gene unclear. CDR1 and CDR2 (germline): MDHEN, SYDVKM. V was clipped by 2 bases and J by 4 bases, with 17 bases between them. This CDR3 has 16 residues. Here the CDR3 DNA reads TGTGCCAGCAGTTTAATCGGTACCGTTCGGAGCTATGGCTACACCTTC. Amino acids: CASSLIGTVRSYGYTF.

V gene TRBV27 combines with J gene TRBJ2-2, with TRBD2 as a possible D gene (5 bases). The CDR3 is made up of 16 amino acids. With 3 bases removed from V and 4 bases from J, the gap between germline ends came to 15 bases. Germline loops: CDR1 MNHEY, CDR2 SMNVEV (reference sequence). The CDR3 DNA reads TGTGCCAGCAGTTTTATTGAGGGATCCCCCACCGGGGAGCTGTTTTTT. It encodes CASSFIEGSPTGELFF.

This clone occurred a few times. As DNA, the CDR3 is TGTGCTAGTGGTTTGGTAATCTCGACCCAGGCCTCCTTCTATGGCTACACCTTC. This gives the protein CASGLVISTQASFYGYTF. This sequence joins TRBV12-5 and TRBJ1-2; D unresolved. The germline CDR1 and CDR2 sequences are LGHNT and FRNRAP. The CDR3 extends over 18 amino acids. Trimming shortened V by 0 bases and J by 4 bases, and 21 bases separated the two germline ends.

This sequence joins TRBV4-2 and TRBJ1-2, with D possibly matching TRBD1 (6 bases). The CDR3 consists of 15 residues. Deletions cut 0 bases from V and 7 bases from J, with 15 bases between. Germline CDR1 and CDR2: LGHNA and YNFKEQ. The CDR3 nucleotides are TGTGCCAGCAGCCAAGATGCAGGGGAAAGGGGTGGCTACACCTTC. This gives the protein CASSQDAGERGGYTF.

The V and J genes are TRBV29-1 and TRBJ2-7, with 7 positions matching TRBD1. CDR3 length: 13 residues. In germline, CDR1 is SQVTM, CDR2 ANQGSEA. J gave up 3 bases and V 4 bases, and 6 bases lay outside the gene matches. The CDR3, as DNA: TGCAGCGTTGCTTCGGGGACAGTCTACGAGCAGTACTTC. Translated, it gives CSVASGTVYEQYF.

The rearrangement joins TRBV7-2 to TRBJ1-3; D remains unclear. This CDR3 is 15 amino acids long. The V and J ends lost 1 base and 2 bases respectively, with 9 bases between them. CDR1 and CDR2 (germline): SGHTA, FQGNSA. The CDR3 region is CASSLVSDTGNTIYF. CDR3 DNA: TGTGCCAGCAGCTTAGTATCAGATACTGGAAACACCATATATTTT. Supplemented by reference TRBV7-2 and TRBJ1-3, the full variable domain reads GAGVSQSPSNKVTEKGKDVELRCDPISGHTALYWYRQSLGQGLEFLIYFQGNSAPDKSGLPSDRFSAERTGGSVSTLTIQRTQQEDSAVYLCASSLVSDTGNTIYFGEGSWLTVV.

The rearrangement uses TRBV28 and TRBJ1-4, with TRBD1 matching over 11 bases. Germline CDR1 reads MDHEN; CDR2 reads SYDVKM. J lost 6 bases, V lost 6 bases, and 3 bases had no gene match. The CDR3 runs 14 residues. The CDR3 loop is CASSTGQGDEKLFF. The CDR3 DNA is TGTGCCAGCAGCACGGGACAGGGGGATGAAAAACTGTTTTTT.

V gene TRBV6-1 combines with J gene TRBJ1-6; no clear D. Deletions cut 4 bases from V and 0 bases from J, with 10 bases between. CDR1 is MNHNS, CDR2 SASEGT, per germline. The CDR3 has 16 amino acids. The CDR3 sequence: CASSGEPSSYNSPLHF. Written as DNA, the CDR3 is TGTGCCAGCAGTGGAGAGCCGAGCTCCTATAATTCACCCCTCCACTTT.

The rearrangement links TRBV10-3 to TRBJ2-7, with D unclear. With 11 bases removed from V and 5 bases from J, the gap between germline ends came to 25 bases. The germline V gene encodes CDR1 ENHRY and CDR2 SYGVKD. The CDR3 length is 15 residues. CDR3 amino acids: CASRDPFHSQHEQYF. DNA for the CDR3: TGTGCCTCCCGTGACCCCTTTCATAGTCAGCACGAGCAGTACTTC.

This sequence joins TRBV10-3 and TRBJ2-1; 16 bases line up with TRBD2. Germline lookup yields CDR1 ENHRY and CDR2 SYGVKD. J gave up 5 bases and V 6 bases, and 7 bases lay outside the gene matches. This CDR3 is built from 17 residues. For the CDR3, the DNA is TGTGCCATCAGGGGACTAGCGGGAGGGCCGCGTAACAATGAGCAGTTCTTC. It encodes CAIRGLAGGPRNNEQFF.

The CDR3 DNA sequence: TGTGCCAGTAGTATATCCCCCGGCGGGTATAGCTATGGCTACACCTTC. It codes for CASSISPGGYSYGYTF. This chain links TRBV19 with TRBJ1-2, with D uncertain. Trimming cost V 2 bases and J 4 bases, with 17 bases left between them. This CDR3 has 16 amino acids. From germline, CDR1 is LNHDA and CDR2 SQIVND (reference sequence).

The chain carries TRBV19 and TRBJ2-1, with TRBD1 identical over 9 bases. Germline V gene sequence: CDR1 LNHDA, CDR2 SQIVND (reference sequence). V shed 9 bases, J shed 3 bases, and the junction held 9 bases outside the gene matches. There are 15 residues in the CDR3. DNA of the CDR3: TGTGCCAGCGGCCAACAGGGGGCTGGCTACAATGAGCAGTTCTTC. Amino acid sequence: CASGQQGAGYNEQFF.

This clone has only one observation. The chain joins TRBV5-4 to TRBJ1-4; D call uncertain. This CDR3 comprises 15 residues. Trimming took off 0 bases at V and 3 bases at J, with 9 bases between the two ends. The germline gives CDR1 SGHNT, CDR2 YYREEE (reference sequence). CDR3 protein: CASSLGGIANEKLFF. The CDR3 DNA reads TGTGCCAGCAGCTTGGGTGGAATAGCTAATGAAAAACTGTTTTTT.

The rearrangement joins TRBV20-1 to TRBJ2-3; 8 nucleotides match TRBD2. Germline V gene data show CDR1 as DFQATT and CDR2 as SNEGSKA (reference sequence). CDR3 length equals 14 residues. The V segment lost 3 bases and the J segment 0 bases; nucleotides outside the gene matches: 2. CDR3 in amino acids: CSASSGTSTDTQYF. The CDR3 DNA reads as TGCAGTGCTAGTAGCGGGACTAGCACAGATACGCAGTATTTT.

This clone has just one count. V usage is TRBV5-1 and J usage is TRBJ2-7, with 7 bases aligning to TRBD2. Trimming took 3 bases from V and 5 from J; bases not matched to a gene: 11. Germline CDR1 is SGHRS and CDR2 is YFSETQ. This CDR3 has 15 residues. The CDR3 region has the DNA TGCGCCAGCAGCTATTGGGGGAGGGGTGGCGACGAGCAGTACTTC. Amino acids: CASSYWGRGGDEQYF.

CDR3 sequence (DNA): TGCGCCAGCAGCATCGGGAAAGATACGCAGTATTTT. Translating it yields CASSIGKDTQYF. V gene TRBV5-1 combines with J gene TRBJ2-3, with a possible D match to TRBD2 (5 bases). Germline V gene lookup returns CDR1 SGHRS and CDR2 YFSETQ. The CDR3 covers 12 residues. The V end lost 4 bases, the J end lost 5 bases, and 8 bases lay between the germline ends.

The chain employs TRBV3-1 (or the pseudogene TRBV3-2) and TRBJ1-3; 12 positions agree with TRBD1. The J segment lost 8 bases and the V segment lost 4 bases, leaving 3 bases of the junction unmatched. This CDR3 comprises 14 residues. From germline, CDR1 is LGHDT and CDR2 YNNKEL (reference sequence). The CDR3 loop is CASSPWDRGHTIYF. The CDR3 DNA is TGTGCCAGCAGCCCCTGGGACAGGGGGCACACCATATATTTT.

CDR3 coding DNA: TGCGCCAGCAGCTTGGGACTAGCGGGCTTTCCAGGGACTGGCGAGCAGTACTTC. As protein: CASSLGLAGFPGTGEQYF. The rearrangement uses TRBV5-1 and TRBJ2-7; 10 bases fit TRBD2. V was clipped by 0 bases and J by 6 bases; unmatched bases: 15. The CDR3 length is 18 residues. CDR1 SGHRS and CDR2 YFSETQ come from the germline V gene.

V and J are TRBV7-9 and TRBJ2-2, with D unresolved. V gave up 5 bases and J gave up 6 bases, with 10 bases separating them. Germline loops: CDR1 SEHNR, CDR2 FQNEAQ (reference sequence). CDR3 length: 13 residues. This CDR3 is CASSTQSPGELFF. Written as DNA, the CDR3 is TGTGCCAGCAGCACCCAGAGCCCCGGGGAGCTGTTTTTT. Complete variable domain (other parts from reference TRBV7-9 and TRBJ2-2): DTGVSQNPRHKITKRGQNVTFRCDPISEHNRLYWYRQTLGQGPEFLTYFQNEAQLEKSRLLSDRFSAERPKGSFSTLEIQRTEQGDSAMYLCASSTQSPGELFFGEGSRLTVL.

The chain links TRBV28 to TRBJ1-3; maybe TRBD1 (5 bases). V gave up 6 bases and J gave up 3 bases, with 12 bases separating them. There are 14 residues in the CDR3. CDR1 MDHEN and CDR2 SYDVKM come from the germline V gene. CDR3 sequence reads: CASSPWGDGNTIYF. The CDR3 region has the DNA TGTGCCAGCAGCCCGTGGGGGGATGGAAACACCATATATTTT.